Listed below are T cell receptor beta chains from one sample, sequenced in a study of control samples from healthy donors and cancer patients. TCRdb keeps only in-frame clones here, not all; method: immunoSEQ multiplex PCR. The sample contains 150,000 or so clones, roughly 94% of which appear only once. Source material: PBMCs. Source of these receptors: a man aged 55 to 69 with colorectal cancer. CDR3s include the opening cysteine and the closing phenylalanine or tryptophan. Fields, in order: clone size, D gene, J gene, V gene, CDR3 DNA, CDR3 protein. A D gene is named only where the DNA matches it firmly. Clone size is stated in some rows and not others, as once, few, many or a class when expanded.

NA,TRBD1,TRBJ1-2,TRBV9,TGTGCCAGCAGCACCGGACAGGGACTCAGCTATGGCTACACCTTC,CASSTGQGLSYGYTF
NA,NA,TRBJ2-1,TRBV10-3,TGTGCCATCAGTGAGGGAGGGAGCTCCTACAATGAGCAGTTCTTC,CAISEGGSSYNEQFF
NA,NA,TRBJ2-4,TRBV6-6,TGTGCCAGCAGTACGACGATGTTTGGGGCCAAAAACATTCAGTACTTC,CASSTTMFGAKNIQYF
NA,TRBD1,TRBJ2-7,TRBV5-1,TGCGCCAGCAGCTCTGGAGGGACAGGGACCTACGAGCAGTACTTC,CASSSGGTGTYEQYF
NA,NA,TRBJ2-1,TRBV20-1,TGCAGTGCTAGTGGCGGTGTTAATGAGCAGTTCTTC,CSASGGVNEQFF
NA,NA,TRBJ1-5,TRBV7-2,TGTGCCAGCAGCTTGTCAGGGGTAAGTCAGCCCCAGCATTTT,CASSLSGVSQPQHF
NA,NA,TRBJ1-1,TRBV7-2,TGTGCCAGCAGCTTGAGGGGAGGTCCGGCGGCGGTCTTT,CASSLRGGPAAVF
NA,NA,TRBJ1-2,TRBV3-1/TRBV3-2,TGTGCCAGCAGCCGGACGGGAGTTTATGGCTACACCTTC,CASSRTGVYGYTF
NA,NA,TRBJ2-7,TRBV2,TGTGCCAGCAGTGAAGCAGATTACTACGAGCAGTACTTC,CASSEADYYEQYF
NA,TRBD2,TRBJ2-5,TRBV9,TGTGCCAGCAGCGTAGCTACAGGGACTAGCGGGGGTTCCCAAGAGACCCAGTACTTC,CASSVATGTSGGSQETQYF
NA,NA,TRBJ1-1,TRBV20-1,TGCAGTGCTAGACTCGACACTGAAGCTTTCTTT,CSARLDTEAFF
NA,NA,TRBJ1-1,TRBV7-2,TGTGCCAGCAGCTTAGCCTCGGCCAGATTGAACACTGAAGCTTTCTTT,CASSLASARLNTEAFF
NA,NA,TRBJ2-3,TRBV7-7,TGTGCCAGCAGCTTAGGGAGTCGGGCAGGGGCAGATACGCAGTATTTT,CASSLGSRAGADTQYF
NA,TRBD1,TRBJ1-4,TRBV7-6,TGTGCCAGCAGCTCCCAAACCGGGACAGCTAATGAAAAACTGTTTTTT,CASSSQTGTANEKLFF
NA,TRBD1,TRBJ1-2,TRBV19,TGTGCCAGTAGTATCCGACAGGGGGGCTATGGCTACACCTTC,CASSIRQGGYGYTF
NA,TRBD1,TRBJ1-2,TRBV18,TGTGCCAGCTCACCACGCCAGGGGGACGGCTACACCTTC,CASSPRQGDGYTF
NA,NA,TRBJ2-1,TRBV7-2,TGTGCCAGCAGCACCCGCCCCGATAGCGGCAATGAGCAGTTCTTC,CASSTRPDSGNEQFF
NA,NA,TRBJ2-2,TRBV5-1,TGCGCCAGCAGCTTGGACAGGGAAGGCGGGGAGCTGTTTTTT,CASSLDREGGELFF
NA,NA,TRBJ1-3,TRBV30,TGTGCCTGGAGTGACGGGACCTCTGGAAACACCATATATTTT,CAWSDGTSGNTIYF
once,TRBD1,TRBJ2-3,TRBV7-2,TGTGCCAGCAGCACCCGGGACAGGGCTTGGGGAGATACGCAGTATTTT,CASSTRDRAWGDTQYF
NA,NA,TRBJ2-2,TRBV7-2,TGTGCCAGCAGCTTAGAGGGTAGCGGACCTACGAACACCGGGGAGCTGTTTTTT,CASSLEGSGPTNTGELFF
once,NA,TRBJ1-2,TRBV18,TGTGCCAGCTCACCAGGGGAGGGCTATGGCTACACCTTC,CASSPGEGYGYTF
NA,TRBD2,TRBJ2-5,TRBV18,TGTGCCAGCTCACCGGGACTAGCGGGCCTCCAAGAGACCCAGTACTTC,CASSPGLAGLQETQYF
NA,NA,TRBJ2-7,TRBV7-9,TGTGCCAGCAGCTTAGCGCAGCGCTACGAGCAGTACTTC,CASSLAQRYEQYF
NA,NA,TRBJ1-5,TRBV14,TGTGCCAGCAGCCAAGGACCAAATCAGCCCCAGCATTTT,CASSQGPNQPQHF
NA,TRBD2,TRBJ2-3,TRBV7-7,TGTGCCAGCAGCCTCGTAGCGGGGGGGCCACCAGATACGCAGTATTTT,CASSLVAGGPPDTQYF
NA,TRBD1,TRBJ1-5,TRBV6-5,TGTGCCAGCAGTTCAACAGGGGTGGGACAGCCCCAGCATTTT,CASSSTGVGQPQHF
NA,NA,TRBJ2-7,TRBV24-1,TGTGCCACCAGTGAGGGCAGACACTACGAGCAGTACTTC,CATSEGRHYEQYF
NA,NA,TRBJ2-7,TRBV4-2,TGTGCCAGCAGCCAAGGGGCAGGTTCCTACGAGCAGTACTTC,CASSQGAGSYEQYF
NA,NA,TRBJ1-3,TRBV9,TGTGCCAGCAGCGTAACGGGGGGAGGAAACACCATATATTTT,CASSVTGGGNTIYF
NA,TRBD1,TRBJ2-5,TRBV29-1,TGCAGCGTTGCAAGTCGACAGGGGGCAGAGACCCAGTACTTC,CSVASRQGAETQYF
NA,NA,TRBJ1-6,TRBV9,TGTGCCAGCAGCGTGGACTTTTCGGGGTCACCCCTCCACTTT,CASSVDFSGSPLHF
NA,TRBD2,TRBJ2-1,TRBV9,TGTGCCAGCAGCGTGAGGACTAGCGGGGCTGGCCGCAACTACAATGAGCAGTTCTTC,CASSVRTSGAGRNYNEQFF
NA,NA,TRBJ1-1,TRBV3-1/TRBV3-2,TGTGCCAGCAGCCACTGGGGGGCAATGGGCACTGAAGCTTTCTTT,CASSHWGAMGTEAFF
NA,TRBD2,TRBJ2-7,TRBV11-2,TGTGCCAGCAGCCTTACTTCGGGGGGGTACGAGCAGTACTTC,CASSLTSGGYEQYF
NA,TRBD2,TRBJ2-1,TRBV24-1,TGTGCCACCGAGAAAAATAAGGACGGTCCGGGACTAGCGGGATACAATGAGCAGTTCTTC,CATEKNKDGPGLAGYNEQFF
NA,NA,TRBJ2-5,TRBV4-1,TGCGCCAGCAGCCTTTTACCCCAAGAGACCCAGTACTTC,CASSLLPQETQYF
once,NA,TRBJ2-5,TRBV6-6,TGTGCCAGCAAGCAGGGTCTCGAGACCCAGTACTTC,CASKQGLETQYF
NA,NA,TRBJ1-5,TRBV12-3/TRBV12-4,TGTGCCAGCAGCCGGGCTTACAATCAGCCCCAGCATTTT,CASSRAYNQPQHF
NA,NA,TRBJ1-1,TRBV7-2,TGTGCCAGCAGCAAGGGAGGGACTGAAGCTTTCTTT,CASSKGGTEAFF
NA,TRBD1,TRBJ1-1,TRBV5-4,TGTGCCAGCAGCACAGACAGGGTATCTGAAGCTTTCTTT,CASSTDRVSEAFF
NA,TRBD1,TRBJ1-4,TRBV18,TGTGCCAGCTCACCAAATGAAAGCAGGGGGAGGGAAAAACTGTTTTTT,CASSPNESRGREKLFF
NA,TRBD1,TRBJ1-5,TRBV19,TGTGCCAGTAGTTATGGGGACAGGGGCAATCAGCCCCAGCATTTT,CASSYGDRGNQPQHF
once,NA,TRBJ2-1,TRBV3-1/TRBV3-2,TGTGCCAGCAGCCAGGAGGAAAGCTCCTACAATGAGCAGTTCTTC,CASSQEESSYNEQFF
NA,NA,TRBJ1-4,TRBV15,TGTGCCACCAGAGCCAGGACAGCAGACAATGAAAAACTGTTTTTT,CATRARTADNEKLFF
NA,TRBD1,TRBJ1-5,TRBV10-1,TGCGCCAGCAGTGAACAGGGGCGCGATAGCAATCAGCCCCAGCATTTT,CASSEQGRDSNQPQHF
once,TRBD1,TRBJ2-2,TRBV3-1/TRBV3-2,TGTGCCAGCAGCTTAACAGGGGGCACCGGGGAGCTGTTTTTT,CASSLTGGTGELFF
NA,TRBD1,TRBJ1-2,TRBV5-4,TGTGCCAGCAGCTTGGACCGGGACAGGGCTGATGGCTACACCTTC,CASSLDRDRADGYTF
NA,NA,TRBJ1-3,TRBV9,TGTGCCAGCAGCACCTCAAGGTCCTCGAACTCTCGAAACACCATATATTTT,CASSTSRSSNSRNTIYF
once,NA,TRBJ2-7,TRBV9,TGTGCCAGCAGCGTAGGTCCAGCTGGCTACGAGCAGTACTTC,CASSVGPAGYEQYF
NA,NA,TRBJ2-7,TRBV5-1,TGCGCCAGCAGCTTGGGTCGGGGGTCCTCCTACGAGCAGTACTTC,CASSLGRGSSYEQYF
few,TRBD1,TRBJ2-1,TRBV25-1,TGTGCCAGCAGTGGAGACAGGGATTCCAGGTTTATCTACAATGAGCAGTTCTTC,CASSGDRDSRFIYNEQFF
NA,NA,TRBJ1-6,TRBV30,TGTGCCTGGAGTCGGGCCAGGACACAAACCTATAATTCACCCCTCCACTTT,CAWSRARTQTYNSPLHF
NA,NA,TRBJ2-5,TRBV11-1,TGTGCCAGCAGCTTCGCTGCGGAGACCCAGTACTTC,CASSFAAETQYF